This passage covers 12 T cell receptor beta chains from one sample sequenced in a study of vaccination and CD4 T cells after COVID-19. No antigens are known for them. Time point defined: late sampling 161 to 241 days after vaccination in three convalescent patients. The treatment denotes: approximately 11-day PBMC culture with coronavirus spike peptide pools or control peptides (ViraFEST assay). Cultured CD4+ T-cell DNA underwent Oncomine TCR Beta short-read sequencing. TCRdb recomputed calls from the PCR reads with MiXCR, one row per CDR3 protein. Of tens of thousands of distinct CDR3 sequences listed, 28% are singletons. The specimen comprised CD4+ T cells from blood, cultured in vitro, sampled about 7 months after SARS-CoV-2 vaccination. These receptor sequences come from a human donor who had recovered from COVID-19.

The chain has TRBV15 and TRBJ2-6; D might be TRBD1 (6 bases). The germline gives CDR1 LNHNV, CDR2 YYDKDF (reference sequence). V lost 0 bases to trimming and J lost 8 bases, with 17 bases between them. This CDR3 is built from 17 residues. The CDR3 DNA follows: TGTGCCACCAGCAGAGATGCGTGGGACGACAGGACCAACGTCCTGACTTTC. Translation gives CATSRDAWDDRTNVLTF.

In its sample, this clonotype ranks as medium-sized. CDR3 in DNA: TGCAGTGCTAGAAGTCAGGGGGCGGGAGAGCAGTACTTC. Protein: CSARSQGAGEQYF. V and J are TRBV20-1 and TRBJ2-7; 8 bases fit TRBD1. Germline CDR1 is DFQATT and CDR2 is SNEGSKA (reference sequence). V was clipped by 2 bases and J by 7 bases; unmatched bases: 7. The CDR3 extends over 13 amino acids.

The chain couples TRBV5-4 to TRBJ2-1, with 8 bases aligning to TRBD2. This CDR3 contains 15 residues. Per the germline V gene, CDR1 is SGHNT and CDR2 is YYREEE (reference sequence). After removal of 2 bases from V and 6 bases from J, the junction contained 7 bases not matched to a gene. CDR3 sequence: CASSLRISGSNEQFF. The CDR3 DNA reads as TGTGCCAGCAGCTTACGGATAAGCGGGAGCAATGAGCAGTTCTTC. Based on the CDR3 plus reference TRBV5-4 and TRBJ2-1, the full variable domain is ETGVTQSPTHLIKTRGQQVTLRCSSQSGHNTVSWYQQALGQGPQFIFQYYREEENGRGNFPPRFSGLQFPNYSSELNVNALELDDSALYLCASSLRISGSNEQFFGPGTRLTVL.

This clonotype ranks as medium-sized. The rearrangement uses TRBV20-1 and TRBJ2-1, with D perhaps matching TRBD1 (6 bases). CDR3 length: 14 amino acids. The ends were cut back, 5 bases at V and 4 bases at J, with 15 bases in the middle. Germline loops: CDR1 DFQATT, CDR2 SNEGSKA (reference sequence). CDR3 nucleotide sequence: TGCAGTGCTGCCCCGGGACACATATACAATGAGCAGTTCTTC. This translates into CSAAPGHIYNEQFF.

The CDR3 coding sequence is TGTGCCAGCAGTTTGGGGGCCAGGACGGAAGATACGCAGTATTTT. It codes for CASSLGARTEDTQYF. This sequence joins TRBV28 and TRBJ2-3; possibly TRBD1 for D (6 bases). V lost 3 bases, J lost 5 bases, and 15 bases lay in between. Germline V CDR1 and CDR2: MDHEN, SYDVKM. CDR3 length: 15 residues.

V gene TRBV6-1 combines with J gene TRBJ2-6, with D perhaps TRBD1 or TRBD2 (5 bases each). CDR3 length: 17 amino acids. Looked up from germline, CDR1 is MNHNS and CDR2 is SASEGT. Trimming took 2 bases from V and 0 from J, leaving 11 bases between them. The CDR3 loop is CASSEQGPISGANVLTF. CDR3 DNA sequence: TGTGCCAGCAGTGAACAGGGACCCATCTCTGGGGCCAACGTCCTGACTTTC.

The rearrangement uses TRBV10-1 and TRBJ2-1; 12 bases align to TRBD1. Germline loops: CDR1 WNHNN, CDR2 SYGVQD (reference sequence). The CDR3 covers 15 residues. The junction had 11 bases not matched to a gene; V was cut back by 11 bases and J by 6 bases. The CDR3 DNA follows: TGCGCCGTCCTAAGAGGGACAGGGGGCTTCAATGAGCAGTTCTTC. It translates to CAVLRGTGGFNEQFF.

This clonotype was counted only a few times. V gene TRBV29-1 combines with J gene TRBJ2-1; tentative D call: TRBD2 (6 bases). CDR1 SQVTM and CDR2 ANQGSEA come from the germline V gene. The CDR3 spans 14 residues. V gave up 3 bases and J gave up 5 bases, with 14 bases separating them. The CDR3 region is CSVDRTNTNNEQFF. In DNA, the CDR3 is TGCAGCGTTGATAGGACTAATACAAACAATGAGCAGTTCTTC.

In this sample, this clonotype turned up a few times. The chain couples TRBV29-1 to TRBJ2-7; 8 bases agree with TRBD1. Germline trimming cut 3 bases from V and 4 bases from J; bases unmatched to any gene: 5. Germline V CDR1 and CDR2: SQVTM, ANQGSEA. This CDR3 has 13 residues. The CDR3 DNA sequence: TGCAGCGTTGAGGCAGGGGGCGGGTACGAGCAGTACTTC. Its translation is CSVEAGGGYEQYF.

This chain links TRBV7-6 with TRBJ2-3; no firm D call. Germline values: CDR1 SGHVS, CDR2 FNYEAQ. Trimming took 5 bases from V and 0 from J, leaving 6 bases between them. The CDR3 runs 13 residues. CDR3 loop: CASSALSTDTQYF. The DNA for the CDR3 is TGTGCCAGCAGCGCCCTAAGCACAGATACGCAGTATTTT. The whole variable domain, remainder taken from reference TRBV7-6 and TRBJ2-3, is GAGVSQSPRYKVTKRGQDVALRCDPISGHVSLYWYRQALGQGPEFLTYFNYEAQQDKSGLPNDRFSAERPEGSISTLTIQRTEQRDSAMYRCASSALSTDTQYFGPGTRLTVL.

There are many counts of this clonotype. This chain links TRBV7-9 with TRBJ2-5; possible D gene TRBD2, 5 bases. The germline V and J ends were trimmed by 5 bases and 6 bases, with 13 bases remaining between them. The CDR3 has 13 amino acids. Germline V gene sequence: CDR1 SEHNR, CDR2 FQNEAQ (reference sequence). The CDR3 region is CASSLREFQTQYF. CDR3 in DNA: TGTGCCAGCAGCCTAAGGGAGTTCCAGACCCAGTACTTC.

This clonotype was seen only once. The chain combines TRBV25-1 with TRBJ2-2, with D perhaps assigned TRBD1 or TRBD2 (5 bases each). The V and J ends lost 1 base and 4 bases respectively, with 7 bases between them. The CDR3 contains 14 residues. CDR1 and CDR2 from the germline V gene are MGHDK and SYGVNS. The CDR3 region has the DNA TGTGCCAGCAGTGAATGGGGGACCACCGGGGAGCTGTTTTTT. Its protein is CASSEWGTTGELFF.